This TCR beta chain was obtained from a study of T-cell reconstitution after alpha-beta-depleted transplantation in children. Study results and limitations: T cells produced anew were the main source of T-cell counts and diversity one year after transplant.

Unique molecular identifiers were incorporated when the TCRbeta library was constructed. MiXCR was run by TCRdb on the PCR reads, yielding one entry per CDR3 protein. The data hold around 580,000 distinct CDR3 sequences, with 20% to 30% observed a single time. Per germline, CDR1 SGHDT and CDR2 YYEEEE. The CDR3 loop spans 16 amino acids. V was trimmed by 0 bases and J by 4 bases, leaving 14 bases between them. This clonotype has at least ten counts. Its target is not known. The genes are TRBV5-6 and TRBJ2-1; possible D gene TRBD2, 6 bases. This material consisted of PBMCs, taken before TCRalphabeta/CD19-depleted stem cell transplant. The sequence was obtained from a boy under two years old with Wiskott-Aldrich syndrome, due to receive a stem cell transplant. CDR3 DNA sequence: TGTGCCAGCAGCTTGGAGGGCGGGAACTATTACAATGAGCAGTTCTTC. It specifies CASSLEGGNYYNEQFF.